This is a list of T cell receptor beta chains from one sample in a study of lymphopenia after photon versus proton radiotherapy. Generated by immunoSEQ multiplex PCR, the TCRdb table keeps only in-frame clones and is missing some. The sample lists thousands of clones; 85% to 90% were seen once. Sequencing used peripheral blood, obtained from a patient treated with photon-based radiotherapy. The receptors come from a man of 80 years or more with cholangiocarcinoma. The CDR3 runs from the conserved cysteine through the conserved F or W. Each record gives: D gene, clone size, J gene, V gene, CDR3 DNA, CDR3 protein. The D gene is left open where the match is weak. Clone size is shown for a subset of rows, as once, few, many or a class of expanded clone.

NA,once,TRBJ1-1,TRBV15,TGTGCCACCAGCCCAGGGGTCACTGAAGCTTTCTTT,CATSPGVTEAFF
TRBD1,once,TRBJ1-2,TRBV15,TGTGCCACCAGCAGAGATGGACAGGACAACTATGGCTACACCTTC,CATSRDGQDNYGYTF
TRBD2,NA,TRBJ2-1,TRBV19,TGTGCCAGTAGTAAGTCGCGGGGGTTACCCTACAATGAGCAGTTCTTC,CASSKSRGLPYNEQFF
NA,NA,TRBJ1-2,TRBV28,TGTGCCAGCACCCCCCTGGGGCAAAGGCCATTAGACTATGGCTACACCTTC,CASTPLGQRPLDYGYTF
NA,NA,TRBJ2-5,TRBV5-1,TGCGCCAGCAACACGCAGGGGAGAGAGACCCAGTACTTC,CASNTQGRETQYF
TRBD2,NA,TRBJ2-5,TRBV5-4,TGTGCCAGCAGCTTCGCCGGGACTAGCGGGGGGGAGACCCAGTACTTC,CASSFAGTSGGETQYF
TRBD1,once,TRBJ2-1,TRBV18,TGTGCCAGCTCTCCGAACCGGGACAGGGTATTCCCCAATGAGCAGTTCTTC,CASSPNRDRVFPNEQFF
TRBD2,NA,TRBJ2-5,TRBV7-6,TGTGCCAGCAGCTTAATATTAGGAGCGGGGGGGATAGGCGAGACCCAGTACTTC,CASSLILGAGGIGETQYF
NA,few,TRBJ1-2,TRBV25-1,TGTGCCAGCAACTCCGGGACCTATGGCTACACCTTC,CASNSGTYGYTF
TRBD1,NA,TRBJ2-3,TRBV29-1,TGCAGCGTTCGACAGGGGGCAGATACGCAGTATTTT,CSVRQGADTQYF
NA,NA,TRBJ2-5,TRBV5-1,TGCGCCAGCAGCTTGCTAGGTGGGGGAGGCAAAGAGACCCAGTACTTC,CASSLLGGGGKETQYF
NA,once,TRBJ2-1,TRBV19,TGTGCCAGTAGTATCGGCGCCTACAATGAGCAGTTCTTC,CASSIGAYNEQFF
NA,NA,TRBJ2-1,TRBV9,TGTGCCAGCAGCGTATCCATACCGGCCAGTTTTTCCTACAATGAGCAGTTCTTC,CASSVSIPASFSYNEQFF
NA,NA,TRBJ2-1,TRBV5-6,TGTGCCAGCAGCTTAAGGGGAGGTAATGAGCAGTTCTTC,CASSLRGGNEQFF
NA,NA,TRBJ1-3,TRBV6-5,TGTGCCAGCAGATCCCCGGACAGCCGGATATATTTT,CASRSPDSRIYF
TRBD1,NA,TRBJ2-3,TRBV5-8,TGTGCCAGCAGCTGGAGGACAGGGGGCATCACGTTGGACGCAGATACGCAGTATTTT,CASSWRTGGITLDADTQYF
NA,NA,TRBJ1-2,TRBV9,TGTGCCAGCAGCGGTAGCCAGGCGTCCTATGGCTACACCTTC,CASSGSQASYGYTF
NA,NA,TRBJ2-1,TRBV11-2,TGTGCCAGCAGCTTAGATACAGGGTGGCATGAGCAGTTCTTC,CASSLDTGWHEQFF
NA,NA,TRBJ1-1,TRBV30,TGTGCCTGGAGTGTAGAGAGGGGCACTGAAGCTTTCTTT,CAWSVERGTEAFF
TRBD2,NA,TRBJ2-3,TRBV9,TGTGCCAGCAGCGTAATGGGCGTAGCGGGGGGACGCACAGATACGCAGTATTTT,CASSVMGVAGGRTDTQYF
NA,NA,TRBJ2-3,TRBV7-2,TGTGCCAGCAGCTTACTCCGGCTGACACATAGCACAGATACGCAGTATTTT,CASSLLRLTHSTDTQYF
NA,NA,TRBJ2-5,TRBV7-8,TGTGCCAGCAGCTCGACCCCGACGGGAGAAGAGACCCAGTACTTC,CASSSTPTGEETQYF
NA,NA,TRBJ2-5,TRBV19,TGTGCCAGTAGTATTGCGCCTAGCCGGGAGACCCAGTACTTC,CASSIAPSRETQYF
TRBD1,once,TRBJ2-7,TRBV6-6,TGTGCCAGCAGTAACGGACAGGGGGGATACGAGCAGTACTTC,CASSNGQGGYEQYF
NA,NA,TRBJ2-3,TRBV7-3,TGTGCCAGCAGCTATGGCGGTAGCACAGATACGCAGTATTTT,CASSYGGSTDTQYF
TRBD1,NA,TRBJ2-3,TRBV5-5,TGTGCCAGCAGGGACAGGGCTAGCACAGATACGCAGTATTTT,CASRDRASTDTQYF
TRBD1,NA,TRBJ2-7,TRBV4-1,TGCGCCAGCAGCCAAGGGCCCACCGGGACAGGGGGCCGGGGCGAGCAGTACTTC,CASSQGPTGTGGRGEQYF
NA,once,TRBJ1-2,TRBV7-9,TGTGCCAGCAGCTTAATGTACCACACTAACTATGGCTACACCTTC,CASSLMYHTNYGYTF
TRBD1,NA,TRBJ1-2,TRBV30,TGTGCCTGGAGTCCCCCAAACAGGGACAGTAGTTATGGCTACACCTTC,CAWSPPNRDSSYGYTF
TRBD2,NA,TRBJ2-4,TRBV4-1,TGCGCCAGCAGCCAAGGGACTAGCGGGGGGACCCTAGCCAAAAACATTCAGTACTTC,CASSQGTSGGTLAKNIQYF
NA,NA,TRBJ1-5,TRBV5-1,TGCGCCAGCAGCCCGGGGGAGGCCCCAGGACAGCCCCAGCATTTT,CASSPGEAPGQPQHF
NA,NA,TRBJ1-2,TRBV28,TGTGCCAGCAGTGACCTTAGGGGCTACACCTTC,CASSDLRGYTF
TRBD2,NA,TRBJ2-1,TRBV25-1,TGTGCCAGCAGTGACCCCCGGGGGGGCACCTACAATGAGCAGTTCTTC,CASSDPRGGTYNEQFF
NA,NA,TRBJ2-7,TRBV28,TGTGCCAGCAGCCGGGGACCTACCTACGAGCAGTACTTC,CASSRGPTYEQYF
NA,NA,TRBJ1-5,TRBV5-1,TGCGCCAGCAGCTTGGACGCCGGCGATCAGCCCCAGCATTTT,CASSLDAGDQPQHF
NA,NA,TRBJ2-5,TRBV9,TGTGCCAGCAGCTCGTCTACCGCAGAGACCCAGTACTTC,CASSSSTAETQYF
NA,NA,TRBJ1-3,TRBV7-7,TGTGCTAGCAGCTTGTCGCTACAGCCCGGAAACACCATATATTTT,CASSLSLQPGNTIYF
TRBD1,NA,TRBJ1-6,TRBV10-3,TGTGCCATCAGTCCCGGGACAGGGAAAAGCCCTCTCCACTTT,CAISPGTGKSPLHF
NA,NA,TRBJ2-1,TRBV19,TGTGCCAGTAGTATTACAAGCGACTCCTACAATGAGCAGTTCTTC,CASSITSDSYNEQFF
NA,NA,TRBJ2-2,TRBV18,TGTGCCAGCTCCACAGGAGGCGACGGGGAGCTGTTTTTT,CASSTGGDGELFF
NA,NA,TRBJ1-1,TRBV9,TGTGCCAGCAGCGTAGGAGGGGCGGTGAACACTGAAGCTTTCTTT,CASSVGGAVNTEAFF
TRBD1,NA,TRBJ1-4,TRBV2,TGTGCCAGCAGCGAGGGACAGATAAGCGAAAAACTGTTTTTT,CASSEGQISEKLFF
NA,NA,TRBJ2-7,TRBV19,TGTGCCAGTAGCCAGGCCTTCTCCTACGAGCAGTACTTC,CASSQAFSYEQYF
TRBD2,NA,TRBJ2-5,TRBV29-1,TGCAGCGTTGCTACTAGCGGGGGCTTACGGGAGACCCAGTACTTC,CSVATSGGLRETQYF
NA,NA,TRBJ2-1,TRBV7-9,TGTGCCAGCAGGAACTTCAACACCCTGCGGGGTCTAAAGAACAATGAGCAGTTCTTC,CASRNFNTLRGLKNNEQFF
NA,NA,TRBJ1-1,TRBV9,TGTGCCAGCAGCGTAGAGGTCAACGTGAACACTGAAGCTTTCTTT,CASSVEVNVNTEAFF
NA,NA,TRBJ2-7,TRBV7-8,TGTGCCAGCAGCTTAGTGGCACCCTCCTACGAGCAGTACTTC,CASSLVAPSYEQYF
TRBD1,once,TRBJ1-2,TRBV5-8,TGTGCCAGCAGCTTGGCTGGGACAGGGGGCGTATATGGCTACACCTTC,CASSLAGTGGVYGYTF
TRBD2,once,TRBJ2-5,TRBV9,TGTGCCAGCAGCGTAGCTGGGGGCGGGGGGCCCCAAGAGACCCAGTACTTC,CASSVAGGGGPQETQYF
NA,NA,TRBJ2-5,TRBV30,TGTGCCTGGAGTGTAGATAACGGGGAGACCCAGTACTTC,CAWSVDNGETQYF
NA,NA,TRBJ2-7,TRBV14,TGTGCCAGCAGCCAAGTTCCAGGGCGCAGCGACGAGCAGTACTTC,CASSQVPGRSDEQYF
NA,NA,TRBJ1-1,TRBV29-1,TGCAGCGTTGAGGGCCAGGCGACTGAAGCTTTCTTT,CSVEGQATEAFF
NA,once,TRBJ2-5,TRBV7-2,TGTGCCAGCAGCTTAGCGGCAGGGGGGAGGGAGGGAGAGACCCAGTACTTC,CASSLAAGGREGETQYF
NA,NA,TRBJ2-5,TRBV6-1,TGTGCCAGCAGTCAAGCCGGGGATGGTTCTGGAGAGACCCAGTACTTC,CASSQAGDGSGETQYF
TRBD1,NA,TRBJ1-6,TRBV19,TGTGCCAGTAAAGTCAGGGGGCTGCAATCACCCCTCCACTTT,CASKVRGLQSPLHF
TRBD1,NA,TRBJ1-2,TRBV6-5,TGTGCCAGCACTCCAGGGGGCCTGGGCTACACCTTC,CASTPGGLGYTF
TRBD2,NA,TRBJ2-3,TRBV7-9,TGTGCCAGCAGCTTAGCGGCGACTAGCGGGGTCTCTAGCACAGATACGCAGTATTTT,CASSLAATSGVSSTDTQYF